The rows below give T cell receptor beta chains drawn from one sample of a study of cytomegalovirus exposure and HLA in healthy donors. Assay: immunoSEQ multiplex PCR; the TCRdb copy retains only in-frame clones and omits some. Of some 89,000 clones listed, approximately 80% are singletons. The sample taken for sequencing was PBMCs. Every receptor here comes from a woman in her 30s in good health and CMV-seronegative. Each CDR3 is given with its conserved first and last residue. The order of the fields is CDR3 protein, CDR3 DNA, V gene, clone size, J gene, D gene. D genes are given only for firm matches. Size is omitted from some rows. Given values are once, few, many or a class for expanded clones.

CDR3aa: CASSKRQGTRNQPQHF
CDR3nt: TGCGCCAGCAGTAAGAGACAGGGGACAAGGAATCAGCCCCAGCATTTT
v_gene: TRBV10-1
abundance: few
j_gene: TRBJ1-5
d_gene: TRBD1

CDR3aa: CASSKTSGGLDTQYF
CDR3nt: TGCGCCAGCAGTAAGACTAGCGGGGGGTTGGATACGCAGTATTTT
v_gene: TRBV10-2
abundance: -
j_gene: TRBJ2-3
d_gene: TRBD2

CDR3aa: CASSPLAESYEQYF
CDR3nt: TGTGCCAGCTCCCCACTAGCGGAATCCTACGAGCAGTACTTC
v_gene: TRBV18
abundance: -
j_gene: TRBJ2-7
d_gene: TRBD2

CDR3aa: CASSTSGTAFNYGYTF
CDR3nt: TGTGCCAGCAGCACCTCCGGGACAGCCTTTAACTATGGCTACACCTTC
v_gene: TRBV9
abundance: -
j_gene: TRBJ1-2
d_gene: TRBD1

CDR3aa: CASSQDNVGLALRRSETQYF
CDR3nt: TGCGCCAGCAGCCAAGATAATGTAGGACTAGCCCTCAGAAGGTCAGAGACCCAGTACTTC
v_gene: TRBV4-1
abundance: -
j_gene: TRBJ2-5
d_gene: TRBD2

CDR3aa: CASSVGIAGDILSYEQYF
CDR3nt: TGTGCCAGCAGCGTAGGAATAGCGGGAGATATTTTGTCCTACGAGCAGTACTTC
v_gene: TRBV9
abundance: -
j_gene: TRBJ2-7
d_gene: TRBD2

CDR3aa: CASRGRGVETSGFGVWSSYEQYF
CDR3nt: TGTGCCAGCAGGGGGCGGGGGGTTGAGACTAGCGGGTTTGGAGTATGGAGCTCCTACGAGCAGTACTTC
v_gene: TRBV28
abundance: -
j_gene: TRBJ2-7
d_gene: TRBD2

CDR3aa: CASSLSPERYTQYF
CDR3nt: TGTGCCAGCAGTTTATCGCCCGAACGGTATACGCAGTATTTT
v_gene: TRBV27
abundance: -
j_gene: TRBJ2-3
d_gene: -

CDR3aa: CSVQGGTEAFF
CDR3nt: TGCAGCGTTCAGGGAGGCACTGAAGCTTTCTTT
v_gene: TRBV29-1
abundance: -
j_gene: TRBJ1-1
d_gene: -

CDR3aa: CASSGSLAGGPTGELFF
CDR3nt: TGTGCCAGCAGTGGGTCGCTAGCGGGAGGGCCCACCGGGGAGCTGTTTTTT
v_gene: TRBV27
abundance: -
j_gene: TRBJ2-2
d_gene: TRBD2

CDR3aa: CASSLIAGRSYNEQFF
CDR3nt: TGTGCCAGCAGCCTCATAGCGGGCCGCTCCTACAATGAGCAGTTCTTC
v_gene: TRBV5-6
abundance: few
j_gene: TRBJ2-1
d_gene: TRBD2

CDR3aa: CASSSLAGAGYEQYF
CDR3nt: TGCGCCAGCAGCTCATTAGCGGGAGCGGGCTACGAGCAGTACTTC
v_gene: TRBV5-1
abundance: -
j_gene: TRBJ2-7
d_gene: TRBD2

CDR3aa: CASSKQGVNEKLFF
CDR3nt: TGTGCCAGCAGTAAACAGGGGGTCAATGAAAAACTGTTTTTT
v_gene: TRBV6-1
abundance: -
j_gene: TRBJ1-4
d_gene: TRBD1

CDR3aa: CASSPGRAGENIQYF
CDR3nt: TGCGCCAGCAGCCCAGGTAGGGCAGGGGAAAACATTCAGTACTTC
v_gene: TRBV5-1
abundance: -
j_gene: TRBJ2-4
d_gene: -

CDR3aa: CSVEGSPRTGLKNEQFF
CDR3nt: TGCAGCGTTGAAGGGAGTCCGCGGACAGGGCTTAAGAATGAGCAGTTCTTC
v_gene: TRBV29-1
abundance: -
j_gene: TRBJ2-1
d_gene: TRBD1

CDR3aa: CASSLNPGGGQHEQYF
CDR3nt: TGTGCCAGCAGCTTAAATCCTGGGGGCGGGCAGCACGAGCAGTACTTC
v_gene: TRBV7-3
abundance: -
j_gene: TRBJ2-7
d_gene: -

CDR3aa: CASRPPGQGSNEAFF
CDR3nt: TGTGCCAGCAGGCCCCCAGGACAGGGATCGAATGAAGCTTTCTTT
v_gene: TRBV28
abundance: once
j_gene: TRBJ1-1
d_gene: TRBD1